The TCR beta chain described here comes from a study of blood T cells in healthy people across ages. Overall study results and limits: Diversity figures based on one million T cells were deemed too low. Possibly, changes in expanded clonotypes were confounded because donor CMV status was unknown.

In terms of origin and age, donors were healthy Caucasian individuals from Russia aged about 6 to 100. Roughly 10 milliliters of peripheral blood were drawn from each donor. It was with a sample-barcoded 5' primer and a J-beta primer mix that a second PCR of about 7 to 12 cycles was run. TCRdb processed the 5' RACE reads anew with MiXCR; each CDR3 protein has one entry. The top ten clones hold about a quarter of a sample with about 780,000 distinct CDR3 sequences, under 80% of them seen once. Comment on this clonotype: What it recognizes is unknown.

Trimming cost V 4 bases and J 4 bases; bases outside gene matches: 7. The germline gives CDR1 SGHRS, CDR2 YFSETQ. The CDR3 runs to 14 residues. V is TRBV5-1 and J is TRBJ2-7, with 8 bases lining up with TRBD1. Sequencing input: blood. This sequence originates from a man younger than 45 in good health. The CDR3 DNA reads TGCGCCAGCAGCGTGGACAGGGTAAGGTACGAGCAGTACTTC. It encodes CASSVDRVRYEQYF.